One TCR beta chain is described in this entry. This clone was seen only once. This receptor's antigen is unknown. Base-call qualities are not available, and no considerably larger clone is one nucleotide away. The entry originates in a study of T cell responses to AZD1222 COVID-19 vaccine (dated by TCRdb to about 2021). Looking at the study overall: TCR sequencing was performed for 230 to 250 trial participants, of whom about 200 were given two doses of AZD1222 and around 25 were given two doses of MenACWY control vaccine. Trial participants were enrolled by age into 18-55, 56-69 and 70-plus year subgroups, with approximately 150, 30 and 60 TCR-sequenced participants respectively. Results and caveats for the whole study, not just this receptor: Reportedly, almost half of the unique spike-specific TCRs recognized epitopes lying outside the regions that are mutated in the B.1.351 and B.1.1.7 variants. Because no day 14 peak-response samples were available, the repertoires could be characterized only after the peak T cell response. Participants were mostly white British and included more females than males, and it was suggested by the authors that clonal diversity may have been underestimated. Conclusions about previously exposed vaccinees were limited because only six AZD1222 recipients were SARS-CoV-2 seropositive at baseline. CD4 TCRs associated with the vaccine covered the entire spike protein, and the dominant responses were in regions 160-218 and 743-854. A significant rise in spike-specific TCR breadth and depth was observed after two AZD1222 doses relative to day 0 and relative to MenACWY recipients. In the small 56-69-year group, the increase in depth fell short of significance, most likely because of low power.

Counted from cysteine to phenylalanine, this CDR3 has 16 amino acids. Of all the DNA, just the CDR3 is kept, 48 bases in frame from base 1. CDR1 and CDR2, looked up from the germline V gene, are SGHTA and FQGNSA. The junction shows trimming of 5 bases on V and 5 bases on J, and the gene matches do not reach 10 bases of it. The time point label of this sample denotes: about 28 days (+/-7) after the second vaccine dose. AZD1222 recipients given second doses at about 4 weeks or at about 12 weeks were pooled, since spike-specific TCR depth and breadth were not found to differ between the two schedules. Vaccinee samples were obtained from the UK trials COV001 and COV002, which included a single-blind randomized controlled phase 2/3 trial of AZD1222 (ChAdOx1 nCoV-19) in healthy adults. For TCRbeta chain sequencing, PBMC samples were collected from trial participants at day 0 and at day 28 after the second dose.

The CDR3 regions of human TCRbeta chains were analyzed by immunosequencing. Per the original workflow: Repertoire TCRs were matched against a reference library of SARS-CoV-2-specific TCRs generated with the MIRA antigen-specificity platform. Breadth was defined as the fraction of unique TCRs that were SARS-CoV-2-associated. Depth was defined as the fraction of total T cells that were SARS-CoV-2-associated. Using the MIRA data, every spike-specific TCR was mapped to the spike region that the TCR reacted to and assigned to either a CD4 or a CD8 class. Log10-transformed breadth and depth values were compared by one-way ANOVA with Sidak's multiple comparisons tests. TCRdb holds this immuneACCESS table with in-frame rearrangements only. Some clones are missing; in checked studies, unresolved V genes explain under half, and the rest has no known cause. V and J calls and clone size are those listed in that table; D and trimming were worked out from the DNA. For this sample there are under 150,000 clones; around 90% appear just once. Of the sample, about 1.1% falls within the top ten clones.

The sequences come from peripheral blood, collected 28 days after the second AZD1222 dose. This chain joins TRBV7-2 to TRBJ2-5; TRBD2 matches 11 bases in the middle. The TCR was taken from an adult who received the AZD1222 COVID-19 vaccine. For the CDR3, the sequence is CASSPQASGGWETQYF. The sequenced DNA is TGTGCCAGCAGCCCACAAGCTAGCGGGGGGTGGGAGACCCAGTACTTC.